The clone carrying this T cell receptor beta chain was recorded at least ten times. The time point denotes: newly diagnosed GD, antithyroid drugs for less than 3 months. Following extraction of RNA from PBMCs, that RNA was used to make the TCR library. The entry originates in a study of regulatory T cells in long-lasting Graves disease. Library construction for TCR beta used iRepertoire HTBI primers and Arm-PCR of CDR3 regions. TCRdb ran MiXCR on the multiplex PCR reads and lists one entry per CDR3 protein. The sample consists of 350,000 to 450,000 distinct CDR3 sequences, roughly 12% of them appearing once. These data were also filed under a second study, of T cells in Graves' hyperthyroidism and ophthalmopathy.

This clonotype originated in a woman aged 18-29 years with Graves disease. The input for sequencing was peripheral blood mononuclear cells (PBMCs), taken at new diagnosis, from a patient treated with antithyroid drugs.

CDR3 in amino acids: CASHGVQETQYF. For the CDR3, the DNA is TGTGCCAGCCACGGCGTACAAGAGACCCAGTACTTC. V gene TRBV12-3 or TRBV12-4 combines with J gene TRBJ2-5; D is undetermined. The CDR3 contains 12 residues. Trimming cost V 8 bases and J 2 bases, with 9 bases left between them.